These T cell receptor beta chains were read from a single sample in a study of CD8+CD57+ T cells in acquired aplastic anemia. TCRdb independently ran MiXCR on the reads; one entry per CDR3 protein. Here the sample spans approximately 98,000 distinct CDR3 sequences, roughly 51% being singletons. The sample was sorted CD4+, CD8+, or CD8+CD57+ T cells (not recorded which) from PBMCs. The receptor source for this set is a human donor in good health, serving as a control. Both conserved end residues are part of each CDR3. The order of the fields is V gene, J gene, D gene, clone size, CDR3 protein, CDR3 DNA. D genes are given only for firm matches. Size tells how often a clone was seen (once, few, many) or the class of an expanded clone, and some rows leave it out.

TRBV24-1,TRBJ1-2,-,-,CATSEGRCGYTF,TGTGCCACCAGTGAGGGGCGGTGTGGCTACACCTTC
TRBV20-1,TRBJ1-3,-,-,CSARAPPGNTIYF,TGCAGTGCTAGAGCCCCACCTGGAAACACCATATATTTT
TRBV7-8,TRBJ1-5,-,-,CASSRLAQPQHF,TGTGCCAGCAGCCGCCTGGCTCAGCCCCAGCATTTT
TRBV7-8,TRBJ1-2,TRBD1,many,CASSYPGQGFDGYTF,TGTGCCAGCAGCTACCCGGGACAGGGGTTCGATGGCTACACCTTC
TRBV12-3/TRBV12-4,TRBJ1-6,-,-,CASSFSGVGSPLHF,TGTGCCAGCAGTTTTTCAGGGGTCGGTTCACCCCTCCACTTT
TRBV25-1,TRBJ1-2,TRBD1,-,CASSDRGPGYTF,TGTGCCAGCAGTGATAGGGGGCCTGGCTACACCTTC
TRBV19,TRBJ1-1,-,-,CASSPAGTSYNEAFF,TGTGCCAGTAGTCCTGCGGGAACCTCCTACAATGAAGCTTTCTTT
TRBV25-1,TRBJ2-7,-,medium-sized,CASSDSNRVDPYEQYF,TGTGCCAGCAGTGATTCCAACAGGGTCGACCCCTACGAGCAGTACTTC
TRBV28,TRBJ1-3,-,few,CASEGAPGNTIYF,TGTGCCAGCGAGGGAGCTCCTGGAAACACCATATATTTT
TRBV29-1,TRBJ2-5,-,-,CSVTQQETQYF,TGCAGCGTTACCCAGCAAGAGACCCAGTACTTC